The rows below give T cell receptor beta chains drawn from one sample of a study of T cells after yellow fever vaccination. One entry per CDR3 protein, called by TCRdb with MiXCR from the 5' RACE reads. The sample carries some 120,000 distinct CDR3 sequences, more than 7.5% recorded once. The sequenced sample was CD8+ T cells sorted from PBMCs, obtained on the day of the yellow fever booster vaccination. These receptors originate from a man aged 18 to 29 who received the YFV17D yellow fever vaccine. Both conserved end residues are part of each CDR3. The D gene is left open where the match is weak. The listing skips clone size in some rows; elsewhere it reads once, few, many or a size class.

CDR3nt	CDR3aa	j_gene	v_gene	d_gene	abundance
TGTGCCAGCAGCTTAGTACAGGGACACCAGCCCCAGCATTTT	CASSLVQGHQPQHF	TRBJ1-5	TRBV7-8	-	few
TGTGCCAGCAGCCAAGGGTCTGAGGCTGAAGCTTTCTTT	CASSQGSEAEAFF	TRBJ1-1	TRBV4-2	-	-
TGTGCCAGGACTGGGCCCGAGTCCTCCACCGGGGAGCTGTTTTTT	CARTGPESSTGELFF	TRBJ2-2	TRBV7-9	-	many
TGTGCCAGCAGCCAAGAGGTCCGCCATCCCGACGAGCAGTTCTTC	CASSQEVRHPDEQFF	TRBJ2-1	TRBV14	-	-
TGTGCCAGCAGTTACACCGCCCAGGGATTCACTGAAGCTTTCTTT	CASSYTAQGFTEAFF	TRBJ1-1	TRBV6-2/TRBV6-3	-	-
TGTGCCAGCAGTAATATCTCGCCGGGAACTGAAGCTTTCTTT	CASSNISPGTEAFF	TRBJ1-1	TRBV6-2/TRBV6-3	-	few
TGTGCCAGCAGTTTTCTAGCGGGGACAGATACGCAGTATTTT	CASSFLAGTDTQYF	TRBJ2-3	TRBV28	TRBD2	many
TGCAGTGCTTGGGACAGGGGGCCCCTTACTAACTATGGCTACACCTTC	CSAWDRGPLTNYGYTF	TRBJ1-2	TRBV20-1	TRBD1	-
TGTGCCAGCAGTGAGGAGACAGGGGGCACCGGGGAGCTGTTTTTT	CASSEETGGTGELFF	TRBJ2-2	TRBV6-4	TRBD1	many
TGTGCCAGCAGTTTCCTCGGAGGGGGGAGCACAGATACGCAGTATTTT	CASSFLGGGSTDTQYF	TRBJ2-3	TRBV27	-	many
TGTGCCAGCAGCTTAGATTCCTGGGGGCGTGGGAACACTGAAGCTTTCTTT	CASSLDSWGRGNTEAFF	TRBJ1-1	TRBV11-2	-	few
TGTGCCAGCAGCTTAGGCAGGGGAGACGGAAACACCATATATTTT	CASSLGRGDGNTIYF	TRBJ1-3	TRBV7-9	-	-
TGTGCCTGGAGTGTTATCGCTGAAGCTTTCTTT	CAWSVIAEAFF	TRBJ1-1	TRBV30	-	-
TGCGCCAGCAGCCACGGGACAGGGGCCTACGAGCAGTACTTC	CASSHGTGAYEQYF	TRBJ2-7	TRBV5-1	TRBD1	-
TGTGCCAGGAGGGACAGGATCGGCTACACCTTC	CARRDRIGYTF	TRBJ1-2	TRBV19	TRBD1	-
TGTGCCAGTAGTATCAGGGACGGAGGGTACGAGCAGTACTTC	CASSIRDGGYEQYF	TRBJ2-7	TRBV19	-	-
TGTGCCAGCAGTTTGTCCAAGAATAATGAAAAACTGTTTTTT	CASSLSKNNEKLFF	TRBJ1-4	TRBV27	-	-
TGCGCCAGCAGCCAAGATTTATTGGACAGGGCGGATGCCACTGAAGCTTTCTTT	CASSQDLLDRADATEAFF	TRBJ1-1	TRBV4-3	TRBD1	-
TGCGCCAGCAGCCCAGAAAGGAGAATGGGCGAGTTCACAGATACGCAGTATTTT	CASSPERRMGEFTDTQYF	TRBJ2-3	TRBV4-3	-	many
TGTGCCAGCAGTACCCCAGGACAGGGCGAAACTTTCTTT	CASSTPGQGETFF	TRBJ1-1	TRBV6-2/TRBV6-3	TRBD1	few
TGTGCCAGCAGCGCCGCCAGTGGGAGCACAGATACGCAGTATTTT	CASSAASGSTDTQYF	TRBJ2-3	TRBV7-6	-	-
TGTGCCAGCAGTTTACGGGTCCCTGCGGGTGAGCAGTTCTTC	CASSLRVPAGEQFF	TRBJ2-1	TRBV28	-	-
TGCGCCAGCAGCCGGGACAGGCCCACCGGGGAGCTGTTTTTT	CASSRDRPTGELFF	TRBJ2-2	TRBV4-1	TRBD1	many
TGTGCCAGCACCCCGGGACAGGGCGAGTATGGCTACACCTTC	CASTPGQGEYGYTF	TRBJ1-2	TRBV12-3/TRBV12-4	TRBD1	-
TGTGCCAGCAGCCAACGCATTCGGACTAGCGGGGGTGATGAAGAGTTCTTC	CASSQRIRTSGGDEEFF	TRBJ2-1	TRBV3-1	TRBD2	-
TGTGCCAGCAGCTCGCACCAGGTCAGCTCCTACAATGAGCAGTTCTTC	CASSSHQVSSYNEQFF	TRBJ2-1	TRBV5-5	-	few
TGCAGTGCTAGAGGGGTAGACGCTAGCGGCTCCACAGATACGCAGTATTTT	CSARGVDASGSTDTQYF	TRBJ2-3	TRBV20-1	TRBD2	-
TGCGCCAGCAGGTTCAACAGGGAATATGGGGAGACCCAGTACTTC	CASRFNREYGETQYF	TRBJ2-5	TRBV4-1	-	-
TGTGCCAGCAGAGACAGGGGCCCCGAAAAACTGTTTTTT	CASRDRGPEKLFF	TRBJ1-4	TRBV7-9	TRBD1	-
TGTGCCAGCAGTGAAGAGGCAGGGGACAGCTCCTACGAGCAGTACTTC	CASSEEAGDSSYEQYF	TRBJ2-7	TRBV6-1	TRBD1	many
TGTGCCAGCCCCTTGGGGGATGGCTACACCTTC	CASPLGDGYTF	TRBJ1-2	TRBV2	-	-
TGTGCCAGCAGGGGCTACGAGCAGTACTTC	CASRGYEQYF	TRBJ2-7	TRBV12-3/TRBV12-4	-	few
TGCGCCAGCAGCCCCCCTGACGAGCAGTACTTC	CASSPPDEQYF	TRBJ2-7	TRBV4-1	-	-
TGTGCCAGCAGCGTACAGGGGGCCAATTCACCCCTCCACTTT	CASSVQGANSPLHF	TRBJ1-6	TRBV9	TRBD1	few
TGTGCCAGCAGCTCGGCCGGGACTAGAGTCCACAATGAGCAGTTCTTC	CASSSAGTRVHNEQFF	TRBJ2-1	TRBV28	TRBD2	few
TGTGCCAGCAGTTTTGCCGGGATGGGTCAGCCCCAGCATTTT	CASSFAGMGQPQHF	TRBJ1-5	TRBV12-3/TRBV12-4	-	-
TGCAGCGTTGTCGGCGGGGGGATTAACTCCTACGAGCAGTACTTC	CSVVGGGINSYEQYF	TRBJ2-7	TRBV29-1	TRBD2	few
TGTGCCACCAGCAGAGTGGGAAATAGCAATCAGCCCCAGCATTTT	CATSRVGNSNQPQHF	TRBJ1-5	TRBV15	-	many
TGCGCCAGCAGCCAAGATTGGACGGACCCTAACTATGGCTACACCTTC	CASSQDWTDPNYGYTF	TRBJ1-2	TRBV4-3	-	-
TGCGCCAGCAGCCAAGATCATGCGACTAACTATGGCTACACCTTC	CASSQDHATNYGYTF	TRBJ1-2	TRBV4-3	-	few
TGTGCCAGCAGCCCCAGGACTAGCGGTTCCTACAATGAGCAGTTCTTC	CASSPRTSGSYNEQFF	TRBJ2-1	TRBV7-8	TRBD2	few
TGCAGCGTGGGGACAGGGGCCTACGAGCAGTACTTC	CSVGTGAYEQYF	TRBJ2-7	TRBV29-1	TRBD1	-
TGTGCCAGCAGTTTCCGGACGACTAGCCCTGAAGAGACCCAGTACTTC	CASSFRTTSPEETQYF	TRBJ2-5	TRBV28	TRBD2	few
TGCGCCAGCAGCCAAGGCGCGCCAGTCAGGGAGCAGTTCTTC	CASSQGAPVREQFF	TRBJ2-1	TRBV4-1	-	-
TGTGCCAGCAGCTACGACCACACTGAAGCTTTCTTT	CASSYDHTEAFF	TRBJ1-1	TRBV5-4	-	-
TGCGCCAGCAGCCCGACCTACGAGCAGTACTTC	CASSPTYEQYF	TRBJ2-7	TRBV4-3	-	few
TGTGCCATCAGCGCAGGGGCAAACGAGCAGTACTTC	CAISAGANEQYF	TRBJ2-7	TRBV10-3	-	-
TGCGCCAGCAGCCAAGATCGTGGTAGCCAGCCCCAGCATTTT	CASSQDRGSQPQHF	TRBJ1-5	TRBV4-3	-	many
TGTGCCAGCAGCGGGGGGTTCGTCTACGAGCAGTACTTC	CASSGGFVYEQYF	TRBJ2-7	TRBV14	-	-
TGTGCCTGCTACAGGACAGCCACTGAAGCTTTCTTT	CACYRTATEAFF	TRBJ1-1	TRBV2	-	many
TGTGCCAGCTCACCACTCACAATTGCCGGGACAGGGACGAACACTGAAGCTTTCTTT	CASSPLTIAGTGTNTEAFF	TRBJ1-1	TRBV18	TRBD1	few
TGTGCCAGCCAGGGTCCAGAGGGAATCTACAATGAGCAGTTCTTC	CASQGPEGIYNEQFF	TRBJ2-1	TRBV5-4	-	-
TGTGCCATCAGTGAGTCCGGGACAGTCCACGAGCAGTACTTC	CAISESGTVHEQYF	TRBJ2-7	TRBV10-3	TRBD1	few
TGCAGTGCTAGTGGTCTAGCGGGGGAGATCCCCACAGATACGCAGTATTTT	CSASGLAGEIPTDTQYF	TRBJ2-3	TRBV20-1	TRBD2	-
TGTGCCAGCAGCTTAGAGACAGGTGTAATAGCCTACGAGCAGTACTTC	CASSLETGVIAYEQYF	TRBJ2-7	TRBV7-9	-	-
TGCGCCAGCAGTCCCGGGGTGGGGTACACCGGGGAGCTGTTTTTT	CASSPGVGYTGELFF	TRBJ2-2	TRBV4-1	-	-
TGTGCCAGCAGACCTGGACAGGACGAGCAGTACTTC	CASRPGQDEQYF	TRBJ2-7	TRBV2	TRBD1	few